Following are 7 T cell receptor beta chains from one sample sequenced in a study of identical twins. Each CDR3 protein is one row after TCRdb ran MiXCR on the 5' RACE reads. The sample holds about 200,000 distinct CDR3 sequences; 7.5% are singletons and the top ten take just under 2%. The sample was also reused in another study, on yellow fever vaccine responses in identical twins.

The sample consisted of memory (CD45RO+) T cells sorted from blood. The source of these receptors is a woman between 18 and 29 years old in good health.

This clonotype was recorded many times. The rearrangement uses TRBV27 and TRBJ2-7; D perhaps matches TRBD1 (5 bases). Deletions cut 5 bases from V and 0 bases from J, with 8 bases between. Germline V CDR1 and CDR2: MNHEY, SMNVEV (reference sequence). This CDR3 has 13 residues. This CDR3 reads CASSRTSSYEQYF. In DNA, the CDR3 is TGTGCCAGCAGTAGGACAAGCTCCTACGAGCAGTACTTC.

This clonotype was recorded a few times. V gene TRBV5-1 combines with J gene TRBJ2-2; D uncertain. CDR1 and CDR2 (germline): SGHRS, YFSETQ. V lost 1 base and J 4 bases, leaving 5 bases between the germline ends. The CDR3 consists of 13 residues. CDR3 in DNA: TGCGCCAGCAGCTTGTTGGTCACCGGGGAGCTGTTTTTT. It specifies CASSLLVTGELFF.

This clonotype came up a few times. This chain connects TRBV20-1 to TRBJ1-1; 9 nucleotides line up with TRBD1. CDR1 is DFQATT and CDR2 is SNEGSKA in the germline V gene (reference sequence). J lost 5 bases, V lost 6 bases, and 10 bases had no gene match. This CDR3 contains 14 residues. CDR3 nucleotide sequence: TGCAGTGCACGTCACACAGGGGGCTGGACTGAAGCTTTCTTT. Amino acid sequence: CSARHTGGWTEAFF.

The chain uses TRBV20-1 and TRBJ2-7; no clear D gene. Trimming took 4 bases from V and 0 from J, leaving 10 bases between them. The germline CDR1 and CDR2 sequences are DFQATT and SNEGSKA (reference sequence). The CDR3 is 13 amino acids. The chain's CDR3 is CSATSSYSYEQYF. Written as DNA, the CDR3 is TGCAGTGCTACGTCCTCGTACTCCTACGAGCAGTACTTC.

The chain links TRBV18 to TRBJ2-5; D gene unclear. The V end was cut by 0 bases, the J end by 3 bases, with 8 bases between. The CDR3 extends over 14 amino acids. The germline V gene has CDR1 KGHSH and CDR2 LQKENI. CDR3 in amino acids: CASSPPEVEETQYF. The CDR3 nucleotides are TGTGCCAGCTCACCACCGGAAGTAGAAGAGACCCAGTACTTC.

The chain has TRBV12-3 or TRBV12-4 and TRBJ2-5; D gene unclear. The CDR3 covers 14 residues. The V end was cut by 2 bases, the J end by 4 bases, with 11 bases between. The CDR3 spells CASSLRVSPETQYF. CDR3 bases: TGTGCCAGCAGTTTAAGGGTTAGCCCAGAGACCCAGTACTTC.

This clonotype appeared many times. V and J are TRBV7-2 and TRBJ1-2; D might be TRBD1 (6 bases). The CDR3 sequence is 13 residues long. V lost 5 bases and J 6 bases, leaving 13 bases between the germline ends. Germline V lookup: CDR1 SGHTA, CDR2 FQGNSA. The CDR3 loop reads CASSEQQGNGYTF. In nucleotides, the CDR3 is TGTGCCAGCAGCGAACAACAGGGAAATGGCTACACCTTC.